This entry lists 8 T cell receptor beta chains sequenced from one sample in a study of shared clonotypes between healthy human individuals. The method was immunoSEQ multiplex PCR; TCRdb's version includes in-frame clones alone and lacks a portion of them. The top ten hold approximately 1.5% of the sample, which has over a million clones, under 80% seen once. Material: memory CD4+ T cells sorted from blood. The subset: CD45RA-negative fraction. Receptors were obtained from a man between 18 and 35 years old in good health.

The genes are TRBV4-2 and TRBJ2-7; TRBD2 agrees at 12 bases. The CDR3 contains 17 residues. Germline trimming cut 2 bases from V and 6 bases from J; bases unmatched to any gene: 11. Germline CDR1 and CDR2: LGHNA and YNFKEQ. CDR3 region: CASSQPASGGASGEQYF. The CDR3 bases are TGTGCCAGCAGCCAACCTGCTAGCGGGGGGGCGTCGGGCGAGCAGTACTTC.

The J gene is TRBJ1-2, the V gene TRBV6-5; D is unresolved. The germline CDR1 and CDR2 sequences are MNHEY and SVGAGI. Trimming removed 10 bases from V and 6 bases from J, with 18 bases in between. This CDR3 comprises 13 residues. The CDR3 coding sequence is TGTGCCACGTTTTCGGGCCAAACGAATGGCTACACCTTC. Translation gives CATFSGQTNGYTF.

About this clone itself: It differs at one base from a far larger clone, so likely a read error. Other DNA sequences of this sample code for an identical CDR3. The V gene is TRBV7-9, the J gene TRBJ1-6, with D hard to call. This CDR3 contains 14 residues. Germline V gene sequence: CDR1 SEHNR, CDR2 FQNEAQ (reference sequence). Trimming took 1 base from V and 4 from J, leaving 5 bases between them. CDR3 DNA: TGTGCCAGCAGCTTAGAACAATATAATTCACCCCTCCACTTT. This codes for CASSLEQYNSPLHF.

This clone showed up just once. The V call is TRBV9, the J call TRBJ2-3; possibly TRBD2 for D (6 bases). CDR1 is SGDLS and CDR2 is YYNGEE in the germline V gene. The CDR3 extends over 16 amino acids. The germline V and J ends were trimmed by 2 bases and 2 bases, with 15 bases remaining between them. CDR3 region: CASSVAGLPLTDTQYF. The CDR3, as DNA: TGTGCCAGCAGCGTTGCGGGACTCCCACTCACAGATACGCAGTATTTT.

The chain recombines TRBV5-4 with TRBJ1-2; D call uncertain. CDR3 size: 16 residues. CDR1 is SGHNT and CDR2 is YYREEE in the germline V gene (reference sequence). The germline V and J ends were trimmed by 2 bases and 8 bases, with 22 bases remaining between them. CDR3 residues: CASSLEIDSGGSGYTF. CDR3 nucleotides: TGTGCCAGCAGCTTAGAAATTGATTCGGGAGGATCGGGCTACACCTTC.

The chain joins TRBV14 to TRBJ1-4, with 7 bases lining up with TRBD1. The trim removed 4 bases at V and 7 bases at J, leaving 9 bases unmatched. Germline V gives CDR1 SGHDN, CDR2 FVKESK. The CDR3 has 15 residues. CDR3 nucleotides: TGTGCCAGCAGCCGAGGGGACAGCCGTCTTGAAAAACTGTTTTTT. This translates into CASSRGDSRLEKLFF.

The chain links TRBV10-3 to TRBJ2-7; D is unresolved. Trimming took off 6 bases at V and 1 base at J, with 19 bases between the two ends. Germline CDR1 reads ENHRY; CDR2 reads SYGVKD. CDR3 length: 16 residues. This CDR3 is CAISEESIQRSYEQYF. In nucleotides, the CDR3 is TGTGCCATCAGCGAGGAATCCATACAACGGTCCTACGAGCAGTACTTC.

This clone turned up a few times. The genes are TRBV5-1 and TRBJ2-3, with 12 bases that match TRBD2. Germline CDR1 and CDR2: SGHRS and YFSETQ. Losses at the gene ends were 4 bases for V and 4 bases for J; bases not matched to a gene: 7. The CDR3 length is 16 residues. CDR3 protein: CASSPQASGGADTQYF. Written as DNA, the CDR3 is TGCGCCAGCAGCCCCCAGGCTAGCGGGGGGGCAGATACGCAGTATTTT.